This T cell receptor beta chain was profiled in a study of PD-L1 blockade in urothelial cancer. Background on the study: Patients began atezolizumab, 1,200 mg intravenously every 3 weeks, in 2014. Between 0 and 3 chemotherapy regimens preceded treatment for each patient.

Method: immunoSEQ multiplex PCR; TCRdb's copy keeps in-frame clones and lacks some. Of more than 90,000 clones in the sample, around four fifths were seen once. The CDR3 is 12 amino acids. With V trimmed by 4 bases and J by 8 bases, 1 base remained unmatched. Germline V lookup: CDR1 SGHTA, CDR2 FQGNSA. Time point denoted: peripheral blood 6 weeks after treatment start. This material consisted of PBMCs, taken around atezolizumab (anti-PD-L1) treatment. The receptor's source is a man between 65 and 85 years old with urothelial cancer. The chain is built from TRBV7-2 and TRBJ2-4, with 8 bases matching TRBD1. CDR3 in DNA: TGTGCCAGCAGCTCACAGGGGGACATTCAGTACTTC. Translated, it gives CASSSQGDIQYF.